This TCR beta chain is drawn from a study of brain T cells in children with intractable seizures. Generated by immunoSEQ multiplex PCR, the TCRdb table keeps only in-frame clones and is missing some. The repertoire holds about 120,000 clones, with approximately 94% as singletons. This clone was seen only a few times. Its antigen is not known. Study outcomes and limitations: Pre- and post-surgery blood differed in depth, so pre-surgery absences may be undersampling. Viral specificity was inferred only from CDR3 similarity; HCMV serostatus was unknown.

Germline V gene sequence: CDR1 MDHEN, CDR2 SYDVKM. The CDR3 is made up of 16 amino acids. Trimming left V 2 bases short and J 4 bases short, with 17 bases between. The V and J genes are TRBV28 and TRBJ1-2; the D gene is possibly TRBD1 (5 bases). Source: peripheral blood, taken at surgery. This receptor was identified in a boy less than two years old with hemimegalencephaly and intractable seizures. The CDR3 protein is CASSLSRVQAPYGYTF. In DNA, the CDR3 is TGTGCCAGCAGTTTAAGTAGGGTACAGGCCCCCTATGGCTACACCTTC.